One and the same sample provided the 12 T cell receptor beta chains below, sequenced in a study of CD8 T cells in Susac syndrome. When the RNA was reverse transcribed, random hexamers were used with an input of roughly 0.45 to 1 ug. Using its own MiXCR run on the immunoSEQ multiplex PCR reads, TCRdb lists one record per CDR3 protein. The table records about 120,000 distinct CDR3 sequences, 85% to 95% of them present only once. Input material: CD4+ T cells from PBMCs. Every receptor here comes from a human donor with multiple sclerosis.

This clonotype has a handful of counts. The gene calls are TRBV29-1 and TRBJ2-1; D uncertain. V lost 8 bases to trimming and J lost 1 base, with 12 bases between them. Germline assignment: CDR1 SQVTM and CDR2 ANQGSEA. The CDR3 spans 13 residues. The CDR3: CSSSRFSYNEQFF. The CDR3 region has the DNA TGCAGCTCGAGCCGATTTTCCTACAATGAGCAGTTCTTC.

The chain couples TRBV30 to TRBJ1-2; D is unclear. There are 10 residues in the CDR3. Germline V gene sequence: CDR1 GTSNPN, CDR2 SVGIG (reference sequence). Trimming pared 8 bases from V and 8 bases from J, leaving 12 bases between. CDR3 sequence (DNA): TGTGCCGGGGTCTTGAGGGGCTACACCTTC. Translated, it gives CAGVLRGYTF. Looking up the rest from reference TRBV30 and TRBJ1-2 gives the full variable domain: SQTIHQWPATLVQPVGSPLSLECTVEGTSNPNLYWYRQAAGRGLQLLFYSVGIGQISSEVPQNLSASRPQDRQFILSSKKLLLSDSGFYLCAGVLRGYTFGSGTRLTVV.

The chain recombines TRBV20-1 with TRBJ2-7; D possibly corresponds to TRBD1 (5 bases). The germline CDR1 and CDR2 sequences are DFQATT and SNEGSKA (reference sequence). Trimming pared 6 bases from V and 4 bases from J, leaving 16 bases between. The CDR3 length is 13 residues. The CDR3 spells CSAQPAGKYEQYF. DNA of the CDR3: TGCAGTGCCCAGCCGGCAGGGAAGTACGAGCAGTACTTC.

The chain combines TRBV12-3 or TRBV12-4 with TRBJ1-6; tentative D call: TRBD1 (6 bases). V lost 0 bases, J lost 10 bases, and 13 bases lay in between. The CDR3 runs to 15 residues. This CDR3 reads CASSLATGGRSPLHF. As DNA, the CDR3 is TGTGCCAGCAGTTTAGCGACGGGGGGCCGGTCACCCCTCCACTTT.

This chain connects TRBV9 to TRBJ2-1; 9 bases align to TRBD1. Trimming at V came to 2 bases and at J to 4 bases, leaving 4 bases not matched to a gene. Germline V gene data show CDR1 as SGDLS and CDR2 as YYNGEE. This CDR3 has 15 amino acids. CDR3 amino acids: CASSVTGGGYNEQFF. DNA of the CDR3: TGTGCCAGCAGCGTGACAGGGGGGGGGTACAATGAGCAGTTCTTC.

The rearrangement joins TRBV19 to TRBJ1-3; D is unclear. The CDR3 runs 15 residues. Germline CDR1 reads LNHDA; CDR2 reads SQIVND (reference sequence). V lost 7 bases, J lost 0 bases, and 13 bases lay in between. The CDR3 DNA is TGTGCCAGTAAAGAGATGCTTCGCTCTGGAAACACCATATATTTT. Its protein product is CASKEMLRSGNTIYF.

This chain uses TRBV19 with TRBJ1-6; no definite D call. V was shortened by 9 bases and J by 7 bases, with 16 bases between the two germline ends. The CDR3 loop spans 14 amino acids. Per the germline V gene, CDR1 is LNHDA and CDR2 is SQIVND (reference sequence). CDR3 in DNA: TGTGCCAGCTCGGAAACGGGGAAAAATTCACCCCTCCACTTT. Its protein is CASSETGKNSPLHF.

The chain has TRBV24-1 and TRBJ2-3, with 8 nucleotides matching TRBD1. Losses at the gene ends were 4 bases for V and 10 bases for J; bases not matched to a gene: 12. Germline CDR1 is KGHDR and CDR2 is SFDVKD. The CDR3 has 15 amino acids. The CDR3 DNA follows: TGTGCCACCAGTGAACAGGACAGGGATCTATTCGCGCAGTATTTT. Amino acid sequence: CATSEQDRDLFAQYF.

The chain employs TRBV20-1 and TRBJ1-6, with D hard to call. The germline V gene encodes CDR1 DFQATT and CDR2 SNEGSKA (reference sequence). The V end was cut by 2 bases, the J end by 6 bases, with 8 bases between. The CDR3 totals 13 residues. CDR3 in amino acids: CSARPNGNSPLHF. DNA for the CDR3: TGCAGTGCTAGACCTAACGGTAATTCACCCCTCCACTTT.

The chain carries TRBV12-3 or TRBV12-4 and TRBJ1-1; 7 bases agree with TRBD1. The CDR3 is 15 amino acids. V shed 0 bases and J 1 base; nucleotides not matched to a gene: 2. The CDR3 loop is CASSLADRANTEAFF. The CDR3 nucleotides read TGTGCCAGCAGTTTAGCCGACAGGGCGAACACTGAAGCTTTCTTT.

The chain joins TRBV6-5 to TRBJ1-2; 7 nucleotides match TRBD1. The CDR3 covers 15 residues. Trimming cost V 2 bases and J 7 bases; bases outside gene matches: 10. Germline CDR1 reads MNHEY; CDR2 reads SVGAGI. CDR3 protein: CASSYDAGGNSGYTF. CDR3 sequence (DNA): TGTGCCAGCAGTTACGATGCAGGGGGGAATAGTGGCTACACCTTC.

The gene calls are TRBV2 and TRBJ1-5; D unresolved. Germline CDR1 SNHLY, CDR2 FYNNEI. Trimming took 7 bases from V and 0 from J, leaving 7 bases between them. This CDR3 comprises 13 residues. The CDR3 bases are TGTGCCAGCAAAGTGAATAGCAATCAGCCCCAGCATTTT. Its translation is CASKVNSNQPQHF. The full variable domain, rest sourced from reference TRBV2 and TRBJ1-5, is EPEVTQTPSHQVTQMGQEVILRCVPISNHLYFYWYRQILGQKVEFLVSFYNNEISEKSEIFDDQFSVERPDGSNFTLKIRSTKLEDSAMYFCASKVNSNQPQHFGDGTRLSIL.